This T cell receptor (beta chain) derives from a study of identifying expanded T cells in peripheral blood. Study findings and constraints: Differentially abundant clones: about 1.2 between replicates, 16.4 at approximately 14 days, 19 at four. Across healthy donors, higher total template counts meant significantly greater roughly 2-week count variance.

No infections or other immune events were documented during collection. The V gene lost 4 bases and the J gene lost 0 bases, with 24 bases spanning the gap. The CDR3 loop spans 18 amino acids. Per germline, CDR1 GTSNPN and CDR2 SVGIG (reference sequence). Concerning this clone: Its cognate antigen is unknown.

Clones were read by immunoSEQ multiplex PCR, and TCRdb kept only the in-frame ones, dropping some. Altogether roughly 90,000 clones are present, around 83% being singletons, with the ten largest covering roughly 4.4%. The V and J genes are TRBV30 and TRBJ1-2; D is ambiguous. This TCR was sampled from a person between 18 and 70 years old in good health. Material for sequencing was blood. The CDR3 nucleotides read TGTGCCTGGAACACCCTGAATCGAATATGGGGAGCTAACTATGGCTACACCTTC. This encodes CAWNTLNRIWGANYGYTF.